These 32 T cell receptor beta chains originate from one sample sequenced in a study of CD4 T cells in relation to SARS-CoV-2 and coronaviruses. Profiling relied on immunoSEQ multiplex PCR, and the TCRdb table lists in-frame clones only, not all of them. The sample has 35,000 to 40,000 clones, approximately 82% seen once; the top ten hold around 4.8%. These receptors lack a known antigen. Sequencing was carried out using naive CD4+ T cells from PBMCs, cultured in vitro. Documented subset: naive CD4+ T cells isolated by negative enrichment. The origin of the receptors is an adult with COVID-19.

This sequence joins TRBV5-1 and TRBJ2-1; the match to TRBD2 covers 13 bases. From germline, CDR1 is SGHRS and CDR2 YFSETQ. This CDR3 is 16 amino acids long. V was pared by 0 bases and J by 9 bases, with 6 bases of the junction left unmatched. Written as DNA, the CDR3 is TGCGCCAGCAGCTTGGCCGGGACTAGCGGGATGGGTGAGCAGTTCTTC. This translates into CASSLAGTSGMGEQFF.

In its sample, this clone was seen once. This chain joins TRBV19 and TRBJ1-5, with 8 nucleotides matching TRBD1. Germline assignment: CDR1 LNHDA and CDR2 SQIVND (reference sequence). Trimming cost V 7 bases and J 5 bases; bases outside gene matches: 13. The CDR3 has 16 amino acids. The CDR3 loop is CASMRTGKSSHQPQHF. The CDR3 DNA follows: TGTGCCAGTATGAGGACAGGGAAATCGAGTCATCAGCCCCAGCATTTT.

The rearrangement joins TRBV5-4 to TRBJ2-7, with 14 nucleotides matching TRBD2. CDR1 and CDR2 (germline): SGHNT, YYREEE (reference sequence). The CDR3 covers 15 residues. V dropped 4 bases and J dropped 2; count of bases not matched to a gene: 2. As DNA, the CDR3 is TGTGCCAGCAGCCAGACTAGCGGGAGGGCCTACGAGCAGTACTTC. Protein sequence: CASSQTSGRAYEQYF.

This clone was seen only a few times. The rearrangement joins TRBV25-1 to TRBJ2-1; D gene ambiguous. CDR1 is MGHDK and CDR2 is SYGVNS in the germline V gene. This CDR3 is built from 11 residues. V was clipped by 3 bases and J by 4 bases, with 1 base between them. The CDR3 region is CASSDYNEQFF. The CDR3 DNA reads TGTGCCAGCAGTGATTACAATGAGCAGTTCTTC.

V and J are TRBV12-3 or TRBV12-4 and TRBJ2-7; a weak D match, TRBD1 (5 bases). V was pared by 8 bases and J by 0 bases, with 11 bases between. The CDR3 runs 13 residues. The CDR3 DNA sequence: TGTGCCAGCGGCGGACATAACTCCTACGAGCAGTACTTC. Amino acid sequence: CASGGHNSYEQYF.

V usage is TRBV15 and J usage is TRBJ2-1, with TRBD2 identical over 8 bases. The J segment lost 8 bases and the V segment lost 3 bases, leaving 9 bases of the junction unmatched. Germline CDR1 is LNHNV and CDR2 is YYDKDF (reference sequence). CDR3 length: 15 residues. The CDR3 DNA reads TGTGCCACCAGCAGGCCCCGAGGTAGCGGGGATGAGCAGTTCTTC. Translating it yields CATSRPRGSGDEQFF.

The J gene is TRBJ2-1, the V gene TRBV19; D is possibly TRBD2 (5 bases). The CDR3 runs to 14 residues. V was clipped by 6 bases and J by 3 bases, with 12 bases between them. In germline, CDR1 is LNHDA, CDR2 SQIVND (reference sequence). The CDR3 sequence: CASRGAASYNEQFF. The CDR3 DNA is TGTGCCAGTAGAGGAGCGGCCAGCTACAATGAGCAGTTCTTC.

The CDR3, as DNA: TGTGCCAGCAGCGGCGGACTAGGGGAGGCCAAAAACATTCAGTACTTC. Protein sequence: CASSGGLGEAKNIQYF. The chain carries TRBV9 and TRBJ2-4, with TRBD2 matching over 7 bases. Trimming removed 3 bases from V and 1 base from J; junction bases left unmatched: 7. Germline V CDR1 and CDR2: SGDLS, YYNGEE. This CDR3 has 16 residues.

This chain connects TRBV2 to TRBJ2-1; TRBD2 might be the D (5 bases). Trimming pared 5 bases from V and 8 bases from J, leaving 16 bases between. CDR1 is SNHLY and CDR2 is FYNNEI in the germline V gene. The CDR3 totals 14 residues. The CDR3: CASSPGNLDDEQFF. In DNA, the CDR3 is TGTGCCAGCAGTCCCGGGAACCTTGACGATGAGCAGTTCTTC.

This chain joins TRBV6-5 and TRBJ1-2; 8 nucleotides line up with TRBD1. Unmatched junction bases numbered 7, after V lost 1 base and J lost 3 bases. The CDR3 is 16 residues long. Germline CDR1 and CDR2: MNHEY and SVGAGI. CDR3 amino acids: CASSYWAGQDDYGYTF. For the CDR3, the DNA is TGTGCCAGCAGTTACTGGGCGGGACAGGATGACTATGGCTACACCTTC.

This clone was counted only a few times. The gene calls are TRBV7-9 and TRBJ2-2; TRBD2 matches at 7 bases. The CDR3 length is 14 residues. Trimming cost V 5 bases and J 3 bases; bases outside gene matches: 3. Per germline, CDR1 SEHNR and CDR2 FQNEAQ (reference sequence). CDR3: CASSRGLYTGELFF. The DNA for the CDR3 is TGTGCCAGCAGCCGGGGACTATACACCGGGGAGCTGTTTTTT.

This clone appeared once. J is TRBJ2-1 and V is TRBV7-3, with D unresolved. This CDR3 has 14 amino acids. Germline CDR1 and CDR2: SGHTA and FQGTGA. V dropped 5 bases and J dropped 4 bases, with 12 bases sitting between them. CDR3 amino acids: CASSPSHGYNEQFF. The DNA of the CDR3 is TGTGCCAGCAGCCCAAGCCACGGTTACAATGAGCAGTTCTTC.

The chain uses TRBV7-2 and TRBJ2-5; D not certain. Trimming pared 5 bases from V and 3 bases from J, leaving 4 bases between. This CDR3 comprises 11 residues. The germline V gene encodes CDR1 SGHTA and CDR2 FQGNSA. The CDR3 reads CASSHKETQYF. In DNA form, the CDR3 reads TGTGCCAGCAGCCATAAAGAGACCCAGTACTTC.

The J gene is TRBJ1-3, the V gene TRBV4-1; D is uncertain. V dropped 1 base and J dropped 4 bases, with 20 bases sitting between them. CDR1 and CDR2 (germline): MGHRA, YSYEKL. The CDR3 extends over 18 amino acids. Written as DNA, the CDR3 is TGCGCCAGCAGCCAAGCTTCGGGCCCCGTCTTTTCAGGAAACACCATATATTTT. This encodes CASSQASGPVFSGNTIYF.

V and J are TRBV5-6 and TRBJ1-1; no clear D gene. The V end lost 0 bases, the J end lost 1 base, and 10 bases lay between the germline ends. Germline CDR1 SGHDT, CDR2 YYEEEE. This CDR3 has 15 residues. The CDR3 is CASSLVTLENTEAFF. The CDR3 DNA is TGTGCCAGCAGCTTGGTTACCCTGGAGAACACTGAAGCTTTCTTT.

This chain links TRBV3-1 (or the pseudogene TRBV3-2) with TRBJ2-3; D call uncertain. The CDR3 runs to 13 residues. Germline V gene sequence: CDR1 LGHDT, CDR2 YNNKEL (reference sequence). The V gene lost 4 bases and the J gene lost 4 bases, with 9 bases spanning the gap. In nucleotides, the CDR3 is TGTGCCAGCAGCCCCAACGCCCCAGATACGCAGTATTTT. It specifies CASSPNAPDTQYF.

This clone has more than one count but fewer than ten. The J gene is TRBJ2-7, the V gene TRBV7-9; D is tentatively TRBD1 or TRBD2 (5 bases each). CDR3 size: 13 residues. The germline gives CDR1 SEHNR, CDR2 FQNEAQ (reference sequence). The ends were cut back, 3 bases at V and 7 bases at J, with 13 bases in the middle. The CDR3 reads CASSLGPEVEQYF. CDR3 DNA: TGTGCCAGCAGCTTGGGACCTGAGGTGGAGCAGTACTTC.

The CDR3: CASSQDRANNQPQHF. The DNA for the CDR3 is TGCGCCAGCAGCCAAGATAGGGCCAACAATCAGCCCCAGCATTTT. This rearrangement joins TRBV4-1 to TRBJ1-5; D call uncertain. This CDR3 is 15 amino acids long. Trimming shortened V by 0 bases and J by 3 bases, and 9 bases separated the two germline ends. Germline CDR1 reads MGHRA; CDR2 reads YSYEKL.

This CDR3 is CASSFQGNGYTF. CDR3 bases: TGTGCCAGCAGTTTTCAGGGAAACGGCTACACCTTC. The chain couples TRBV28 to TRBJ1-2; weak D call: TRBD1 (5 bases). The V end was cut by 3 bases, the J end by 8 bases, with 10 bases between. CDR1 MDHEN and CDR2 SYDVKM come from the germline V gene. The CDR3 covers 12 residues.

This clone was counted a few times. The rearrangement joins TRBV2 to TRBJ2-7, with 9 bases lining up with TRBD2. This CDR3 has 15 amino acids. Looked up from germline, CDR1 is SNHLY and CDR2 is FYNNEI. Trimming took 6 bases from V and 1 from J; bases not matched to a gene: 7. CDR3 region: CASRLASGISYEQYF. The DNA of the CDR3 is TGTGCCAGCAGGTTGGCTAGCGGGATTTCCTACGAGCAGTACTTC.

In DNA, the CDR3 is TGTGCCAGCTCACCGGGACAGGAGGACGAAAAACTGTTTTTT. Protein: CASSPGQEDEKLFF. This chain uses TRBV18 with TRBJ1-4, with 8 nucleotides matching TRBD1. Trimming cost V 3 bases and J 8 bases; bases outside gene matches: 5. The CDR3 is 14 residues long. Germline assignment: CDR1 KGHSH and CDR2 LQKENI.

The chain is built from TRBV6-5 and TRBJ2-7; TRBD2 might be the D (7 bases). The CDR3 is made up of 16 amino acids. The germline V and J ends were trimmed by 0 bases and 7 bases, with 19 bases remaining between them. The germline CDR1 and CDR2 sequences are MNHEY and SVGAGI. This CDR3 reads CASSYSRGPDLGEQYF. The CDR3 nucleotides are TGTGCCAGCAGTTACTCGCGGGGGCCAGACCTGGGGGAGCAGTACTTC.

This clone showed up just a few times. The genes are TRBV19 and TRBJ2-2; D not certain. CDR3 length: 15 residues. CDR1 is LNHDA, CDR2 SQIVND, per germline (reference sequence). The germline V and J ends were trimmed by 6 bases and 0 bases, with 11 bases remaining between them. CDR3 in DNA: TGTGCCAGTAGCCTTACAGATGCGAACACCGGGGAGCTGTTTTTT. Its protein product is CASSLTDANTGELFF.

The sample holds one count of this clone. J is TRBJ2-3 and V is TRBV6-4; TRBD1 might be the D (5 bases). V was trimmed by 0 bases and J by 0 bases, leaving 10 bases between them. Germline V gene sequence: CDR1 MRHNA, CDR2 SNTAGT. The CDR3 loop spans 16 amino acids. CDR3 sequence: CASSDSRQPSTDTQYF. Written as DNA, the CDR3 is TGTGCCAGCAGTGACTCGAGACAGCCTAGCACAGATACGCAGTATTTT.

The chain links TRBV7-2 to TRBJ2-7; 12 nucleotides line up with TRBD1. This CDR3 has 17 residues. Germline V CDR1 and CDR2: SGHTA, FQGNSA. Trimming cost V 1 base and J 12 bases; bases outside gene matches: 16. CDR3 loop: CASSLVGTGGAGGGLYF. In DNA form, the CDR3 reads TGTGCCAGCAGCTTAGTTGGGACAGGGGGCGCCGGAGGAGGTCTGTACTTC.

The CDR3 here is CASSVATSVNEQFF. DNA for the CDR3: TGTGCCAGCAGCGTCGCGACTAGCGTCAATGAGCAGTTCTTC. This chain connects TRBV9 to TRBJ2-1; 8 bases map to TRBD2. Germline V gives CDR1 SGDLS, CDR2 YYNGEE. The CDR3 has 14 residues. The J segment lost 6 bases and the V segment lost 2 bases, leaving 4 bases of the junction unmatched.

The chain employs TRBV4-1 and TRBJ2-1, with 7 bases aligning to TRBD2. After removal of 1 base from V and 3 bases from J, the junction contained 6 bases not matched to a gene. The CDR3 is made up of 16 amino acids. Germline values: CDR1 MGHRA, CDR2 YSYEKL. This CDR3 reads CASSQADQRGYNEQFF. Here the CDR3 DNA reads TGCGCCAGCAGCCAAGCCGACCAGCGGGGCTACAATGAGCAGTTCTTC.

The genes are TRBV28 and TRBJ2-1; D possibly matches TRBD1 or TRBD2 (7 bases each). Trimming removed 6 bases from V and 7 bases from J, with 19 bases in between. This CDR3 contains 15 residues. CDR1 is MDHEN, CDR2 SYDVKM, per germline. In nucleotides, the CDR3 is TGTGCCAGCAGATCAGGGGGAGGGCTAGGGAATGAGCAGTTCTTC. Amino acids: CASRSGGGLGNEQFF.

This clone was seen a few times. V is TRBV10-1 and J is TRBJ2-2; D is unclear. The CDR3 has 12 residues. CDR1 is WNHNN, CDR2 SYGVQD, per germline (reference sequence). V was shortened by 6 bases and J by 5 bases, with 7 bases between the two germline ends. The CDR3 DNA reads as TGCGCCAGCAGCCCGAGTACCGGGGAGCTGTTTTTT. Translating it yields CASSPSTGELFF.

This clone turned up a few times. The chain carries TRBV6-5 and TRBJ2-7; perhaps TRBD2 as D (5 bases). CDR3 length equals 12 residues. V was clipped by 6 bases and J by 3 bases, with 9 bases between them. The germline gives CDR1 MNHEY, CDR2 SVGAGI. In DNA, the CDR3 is TGTGCCAGCAGGACGGACTTCTACGAGCAGTACTTC. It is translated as CASRTDFYEQYF.

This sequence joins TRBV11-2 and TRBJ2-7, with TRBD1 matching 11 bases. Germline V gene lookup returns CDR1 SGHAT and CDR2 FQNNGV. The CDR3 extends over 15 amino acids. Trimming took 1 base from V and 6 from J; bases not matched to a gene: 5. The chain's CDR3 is CASSLGLGQGGEQYF. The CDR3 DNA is TGTGCCAGCAGCTTAGGGTTGGGACAGGGGGGCGAGCAGTACTTC.

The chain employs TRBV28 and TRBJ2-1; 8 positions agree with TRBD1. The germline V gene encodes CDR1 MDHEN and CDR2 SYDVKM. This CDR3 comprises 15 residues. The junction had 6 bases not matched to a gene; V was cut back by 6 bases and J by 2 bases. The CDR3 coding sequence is TGTGCCAGCAGCTTCCAGGGGGCTCCCTACAATGAGCAGTTCTTC. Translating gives CASSFQGAPYNEQFF.